Presented here are 25 T cell receptor beta chains from one specimen sequenced in a study of blood T cell repertoires in COVID-19. Data came from immunoSEQ multiplex PCR; TCRdb stores just in-frame clones and leaves some out. The profile shows about 84,000 clones, about 73% of them singletons. Sequenced sample: peripheral blood. These receptors all come from a man aged 50 to 59 with active or convalescent COVID-19.

Note on this clone: This CDR3 is also generated by other DNA sequences in the sample. The chain uses TRBV7-2 and TRBJ2-5; D is perhaps TRBD1 (5 bases). This CDR3 spans 14 amino acids. Per germline, CDR1 SGHTA and CDR2 FQGNSA. V was pared by 4 bases and J by 0 bases, with 9 bases between. The CDR3 nucleotides read TGTGCCAGCAGCTATGGACAATACCAAGAGACCCAGTACTTC. As protein: CASSYGQYQETQYF. The full variable domain, its missing parts supplied by reference TRBV7-2 and TRBJ2-5, is GAGVSQSPSNKVTEKGKDVELRCDPISGHTALYWYRQSLGQGLEFLIYFQGNSAPDKSGLPSDRFSAERTGGSVSTLTIQRTQQEDSAVYLCASSYGQYQETQYFGPGTRLLVL.

V is TRBV29-1 and J is TRBJ2-5; a weak D match, TRBD2 (5 bases). This CDR3 spans 14 amino acids. Between the trimmed V and J ends, which lost 1 base and 0 bases, there was a span of 9 bases. From germline, CDR1 is SQVTM and CDR2 ANQGSEA. CDR3 coding DNA: TGCAGCGTTGAAGGAGGGCTGTACCAAGAGACCCAGTACTTC. It yields the protein CSVEGGLYQETQYF.

This clone was seen a handful of times. The chain joins TRBV7-9 to TRBJ1-2; 9 nucleotides align to TRBD1. The CDR3 is made up of 14 amino acids. J lost 3 bases, V lost 7 bases, and 6 bases had no gene match. Germline V lookup: CDR1 SEHNR, CDR2 FQNEAQ (reference sequence). The CDR3 coding sequence is TGTGCCAGCATCCCGGGACAGGGTGACTATGGCTACACCTTC. It encodes CASIPGQGDYGYTF.

This chain connects TRBV7-2 to TRBJ1-4; 8 bases align to TRBD1. J gave up 5 bases and V 5 bases, and 4 bases lay outside the gene matches. CDR3 length: 14 amino acids. In germline, CDR1 is SGHTA, CDR2 FQGNSA. The CDR3 nucleotides read TGTGCCAGCAGCCCCCGGACAGGGAATGAAAAACTGTTTTTT. It codes for CASSPRTGNEKLFF.

The V and J genes are TRBV19 and TRBJ1-5; D perhaps matches TRBD1 (5 bases). In germline, CDR1 is LNHDA, CDR2 SQIVND (reference sequence). CDR3 length equals 15 residues. With 8 bases removed from V and 7 bases from J, the gap between germline ends came to 21 bases. CDR3 bases: TGTGCCAGTCGGGTTCCGGGACTAAGATACCAGCCCCAGCATTTT. Translated, it gives CASRVPGLRYQPQHF.

The chain uses TRBV5-6 and TRBJ2-3; possible D gene TRBD1, 5 bases. This CDR3 comprises 16 residues. Germline V gene sequence: CDR1 SGHDT, CDR2 YYEEEE. The V end was cut by 4 bases, the J end by 2 bases, with 17 bases between. The CDR3: CASSTGLNSFTDTQYF. The CDR3 DNA reads as TGTGCCAGCAGCACAGGATTGAACTCCTTCACAGATACGCAGTATTTT.

This clone was detected ten times or more. The J gene is TRBJ1-2, the V gene TRBV19, with D hard to call. CDR3 length: 13 amino acids. V dropped 5 bases and J dropped 1 base, with 8 bases sitting between them. Germline assignment: CDR1 LNHDA and CDR2 SQIVND (reference sequence). The CDR3 bases are TGTGCCAGTAGTGAACTCAATAACTATGGCTACACCTTC. It translates to CASSELNNYGYTF.

The rearrangement uses TRBV9 and TRBJ1-6; D is undetermined. CDR3 length equals 15 residues. Trimming removed 5 bases from V and 9 bases from J, with 18 bases in between. Germline assignment: CDR1 SGDLS and CDR2 YYNGEE. DNA for the CDR3: TGTGCCAGCAGTAGCGGACCCGGTGGTGGTTCACCCCTCCACTTT. Its translation: CASSSGPGGGSPLHF.

This chain connects TRBV9 to TRBJ1-6; TRBD1 agrees at 11 bases. Germline V gene data show CDR1 as SGDLS and CDR2 as YYNGEE. J gave up 2 bases and V 2 bases, and 0 bases lay outside the gene matches. The CDR3 spans 16 residues. CDR3 coding DNA: TGTGCCAGCAGCGTGGGACAGGGGGCCTATAATTCACCCCTCCACTTT. Protein sequence: CASSVGQGAYNSPLHF.

This clone was counted only a few times. The chain couples TRBV19 to TRBJ1-2; TRBD1 might be the D (5 bases). Trimming took off 6 bases at V and 5 bases at J, with 13 bases between the two ends. CDR1 LNHDA and CDR2 SQIVND come from the germline V gene (reference sequence). There are 13 residues in the CDR3. The CDR3 reads CASSPLGLYGYTF. The CDR3 DNA follows: TGTGCCAGTAGCCCCCTGGGGCTTTATGGCTACACCTTC.

The CDR3 DNA reads as TGTGCCAGCAGCGTAGATGTAGGACGGGGGTATGGCTACACCTTC. It is translated as CASSVDVGRGYGYTF. The chain links TRBV9 to TRBJ1-2, with TRBD1 as a possible D gene (5 bases). The germline gives CDR1 SGDLS, CDR2 YYNGEE. The CDR3 sequence is 15 residues long. V was cut by 0 bases and J by 5 bases, with 14 bases left in between.

This clone was seen once. The chain employs TRBV4-2 and TRBJ2-3, with D possibly matching TRBD1 (5 bases). Trimming left V 0 bases short and J 3 bases short, with 10 bases between. Germline CDR1 is LGHNA and CDR2 is YNFKEQ. CDR3 length: 15 residues. The CDR3 sequence: CASSQEGLKTDTQYF. CDR3 nucleotides: TGTGCCAGCAGCCAAGAGGGGCTCAAGACAGATACGCAGTATTTT.

The rearrangement joins TRBV7-3 to TRBJ2-7; TRBD1 might be the D (5 bases). This CDR3 region has 15 residues. V lost 1 base and J 2 bases, leaving 12 bases between the germline ends. Germline CDR1 SGHTA, CDR2 FQGTGA. CDR3 bases: TGTGCCAGCAGCTTAAGTTCAGGGCCCCCCTACGAGCAGTACTTC. Its protein is CASSLSSGPPYEQYF.

The V call is TRBV6-5, the J call TRBJ1-1; D gene ambiguous. Germline values: CDR1 MNHEY, CDR2 SVGAGI. Trimming stripped 7 bases from V and 10 bases from J, with 13 bases between. This CDR3 comprises 11 residues. The CDR3 loop is CASNSARGAFF. The CDR3 DNA sequence: TGTGCCAGCAACTCGGCCCGGGGAGCTTTCTTT.

This chain uses TRBV5-8 with TRBJ2-1; 10 nucleotides line up with TRBD2. The CDR3 totals 15 residues. The V and J ends lost 0 bases and 7 bases, in that order; junction bases with no gene match: 4. Germline V gene data show CDR1 as SGHTS and CDR2 as YDEGEE. The CDR3 reads CASSLEGLAANEQFF. The CDR3 DNA reads TGTGCCAGCAGCTTGGAAGGACTAGCGGCGAATGAGCAGTTCTTC.

V and J are TRBV3-1 (or the pseudogene TRBV3-2) and TRBJ2-1, with a weak D call TRBD2 (5 bases). The CDR3 consists of 17 residues. Trimming removed 6 bases at V and 0 bases at J, with 18 bases between. Germline V gives CDR1 LGHDT, CDR2 YNNKEL (reference sequence). CDR3 sequence (DNA): TGTGCCAGCAGACACTCTCGGGATCCTAGCTCCTACAATGAGCAGTTCTTC. The encoded protein is CASRHSRDPSSYNEQFF.

CDR3 sequence: CASSSNGVNTGELFF. The CDR3, as DNA: TGTGCCAGCAGTTCCAACGGGGTCAACACCGGGGAGCTGTTTTTT. The V gene is TRBV6-9, the J gene TRBJ2-2, with a possible D match to TRBD2 (5 bases). CDR1 and CDR2 from the germline V gene are MNHGY and SVAAGI. V lost 4 bases to trimming and J lost 2 bases, with 11 bases between them. This CDR3 spans 15 amino acids.

This sequence joins TRBV3-1 (or the pseudogene TRBV3-2) and TRBJ2-4; the match to TRBD2 covers 7 bases. This CDR3 contains 14 residues. V gave up 4 bases and J gave up 6 bases; unmatched junction bases: 6. Germline CDR1 reads LGHDT; CDR2 reads YNNKEL (reference sequence). This CDR3 reads CASSPTSSGNIQYF. CDR3 bases: TGTGCCAGCAGCCCGACTAGCTCGGGAAACATTCAGTACTTC.

The J gene is TRBJ2-5, the V gene TRBV2, with 12 bases that match TRBD2. The V gene end was trimmed by 7 bases and the J gene end by 4 bases; junction bases not matched to a gene: 7. The CDR3 loop spans 15 amino acids. Germline V gene lookup returns CDR1 SNHLY and CDR2 FYNNEI. In DNA, the CDR3 is TGTGCCAGCACCCTGTTGGGACTAGCGGGAGAGACCCAGTACTTC. It encodes CASTLLGLAGETQYF. The full variable domain, in which reference TRBV2 and TRBJ2-5 provide the parts outside the CDR3, is EPEVTQTPSHQVTQMGQEVILRCVPISNHLYFYWYRQILGQKVEFLVSFYNNEISEKSEIFDDQFSVERPDGSNFTLKIRSTKLEDSAMYFCASTLLGLAGETQYFGPGTRLLVL.

The gene calls are TRBV7-9 and TRBJ2-5, with 9 bases lining up with TRBD1. Trimming removed 8 bases from V and 2 bases from J; junction bases left unmatched: 9. The CDR3 extends over 15 amino acids. Germline V lookup: CDR1 SEHNR, CDR2 FQNEAQ (reference sequence). As DNA, the CDR3 is TGTGCCAGCCGCCCCCCCGGGACAGGGCAAGAGACCCAGTACTTC. Protein sequence: CASRPPGTGQETQYF. Looking up the rest from reference TRBV7-9 and TRBJ2-5 gives the full variable domain: DTGVSQNPRHKITKRGQNVTFRCDPISEHNRLYWYRQTLGQGPEFLTYFQNEAQLEKSRLLSDRFSAERPKGSFSTLEIQRTEQGDSAMYLCASRPPGTGQETQYFGPGTRLLVL.

The V and J genes are TRBV5-1 and TRBJ1-2; D may be TRBD1 (6 bases). The CDR3 loop spans 12 amino acids. Trimming cost V 4 bases and J 8 bases, with 12 bases left between them. From germline, CDR1 is SGHRS and CDR2 YFSETQ. The CDR3 sequence: CASSPGQQGYTF. The CDR3 DNA reads as TGCGCCAGCAGCCCAGGACAGCAAGGCTACACCTTC.

A few counts support this clone. The chain recombines TRBV9 with TRBJ2-1; D gene ambiguous. The ends were cut back, 0 bases at V and 4 bases at J, with 11 bases in the middle. Germline V gene sequence: CDR1 SGDLS, CDR2 YYNGEE. The CDR3 loop spans 15 amino acids. This CDR3 is CASSVGHYSYNEQFF. The CDR3 DNA reads as TGTGCCAGCAGCGTAGGGCACTATTCTTACAATGAGCAGTTCTTC.

The chain uses TRBV7-8 and TRBJ1-2; D remains ambiguous. V gave up 1 base and J gave up 8 bases, with 14 bases separating them. The germline gives CDR1 SGHVS, CDR2 FQNEAQ. The CDR3 contains 14 residues. Here the CDR3 reads CASSLEYSGEGYTF. The CDR3 bases are TGTGCCAGCAGCTTAGAGTACAGTGGGGAGGGCTACACCTTC.

The genes are TRBV11-2 and TRBJ1-1; weak D call: TRBD1 (6 bases). Trimming took off 1 base at V and 2 bases at J, with 11 bases between the two ends. CDR1 is SGHAT, CDR2 FQNNGV, per germline. This CDR3 region has 15 residues. The CDR3 reads CASSLGRTANTEAFF. DNA of the CDR3: TGTGCCAGCAGCTTAGGACGGACAGCCAACACTGAAGCTTTCTTT.

The genes are TRBV28 and TRBJ1-3; TRBD1 aligns across 9 bases. The germline V gene has CDR1 MDHEN and CDR2 SYDVKM. The CDR3 consists of 14 residues. Trimming at V came to 2 bases and at J to 4 bases, leaving 0 bases not matched to a gene. The CDR3 loop reads CASSLGTGGNTIYF. CDR3 DNA sequence: TGTGCCAGCAGTTTAGGGACAGGGGGAAACACCATATATTTT.